Listed below are T cell receptor beta chains from one sample, sequenced in a study of blood T cell repertoires in COVID-19. Sequenced by immunoSEQ multiplex PCR; TCRdb stores in-frame clones only, minus some. The data show about 200,000 clones, around four fifths seen once. Sequences were obtained from peripheral blood. The source is a man between 60 and 75 years old with COVID-19, enrolled during active disease. The CDR3 runs from the conserved cysteine through the conserved F or W. Fields, in order: V gene, D gene, J gene, clone size, CDR3 protein, CDR3 DNA. The D gene is left open where the match is weak. A clone size is listed for some rows: how often the clone was seen (once, few, many), or a class if it is expanded.

V: TRBV4-1
D: -
J: TRBJ1-2
size: -
CDR3: CASSQVTGSFGYTF
DNA: TGCGCCAGCAGCCAAGTAACAGGGTCTTTCGGCTACACCTTC

V: TRBV15
D: TRBD1
J: TRBJ2-7
size: few
CDR3: CATSRGGFTGQGLYEQYF
DNA: TGTGCCACCAGCAGAGGGGGTTTTACGGGACAGGGGCTGTACGAGCAGTACTTC

V: TRBV11-2
D: -
J: TRBJ1-6
size: -
CDR3: CASSLLGGKGSPLHF
DNA: TGTGCCAGCAGCTTATTGGGAGGGAAGGGTTCACCCCTCCACTTT

V: TRBV4-3
D: TRBD1
J: TRBJ2-3
size: -
CDR3: CASSQGTHRDSFTDTQYF
DNA: TGCGCCAGCAGCCAAGGCACCCACCGGGACAGCTTCACAGATACGCAGTATTTT

V: TRBV10-2
D: -
J: TRBJ2-7
size: few
CDR3: CASSESRGSEQYF
DNA: TGCGCCAGCAGTGAGTCGAGAGGCTCCGAGCAGTACTTC

V: TRBV19
D: TRBD1
J: TRBJ2-2
size: -
CDR3: CASQRGQGAAGELFF
DNA: TGTGCCAGTCAGAGGGGACAGGGGGCTGCCGGGGAGCTGTTTTTT

V: TRBV9
D: TRBD1
J: TRBJ2-1
size: -
CDR3: CASSLLNRGDEQFF
DNA: TGTGCCAGCAGCCTCTTAAACAGGGGCGATGAGCAGTTCTTC

V: TRBV20-1
D: -
J: TRBJ1-1
size: -
CDR3: CSAPGNTEAFF
DNA: TGCAGTGCTCCGGGGAACACTGAAGCTTTCTTT

V: TRBV12-3/TRBV12-4
D: TRBD1
J: TRBJ2-7
size: once
CDR3: CASSSWTGYEQYF
DNA: TGTGCCAGCAGTTCATGGACAGGCTACGAGCAGTACTTC

V: TRBV18
D: TRBD1
J: TRBJ2-5
size: -
CDR3: CASSSGQGAQETQYF
DNA: TGTGCCAGCTCATCGGGACAGGGGGCTCAAGAGACCCAGTACTTC

V: TRBV7-2
D: TRBD1
J: TRBJ1-2
size: -
CDR3: CASSSGTGGLHGYTF
DNA: TGTGCCAGCAGCTCCGGGACAGGGGGCCTACATGGCTACACCTTC

V: TRBV6-1
D: -
J: TRBJ1-5
size: -
CDR3: CASSDGDGYSRGQPQHF
DNA: TGTGCCAGCAGTGACGGGGACGGGTATAGCAGGGGTCAGCCCCAGCATTTT

V: TRBV27
D: TRBD1
J: TRBJ2-7
size: -
CDR3: CASSRGQGPNEQYF
DNA: TGTGCCAGCAGTCGGGGACAGGGGCCGAACGAGCAGTACTTC

V: TRBV6-2/TRBV6-3
D: TRBD1
J: TRBJ1-2
size: -
CDR3: CASSQTGSGSNYGYTF
DNA: TGTGCCAGCAGTCAGACAGGGTCCGGATCCAACTATGGCTACACCTTC

V: TRBV11-2
D: TRBD1
J: TRBJ2-7
size: -
CDR3: CASSLAGQGYEQYF
DNA: TGTGCCAGCAGCTTAGCTGGACAGGGCTACGAGCAGTACTTC

V: TRBV28
D: -
J: TRBJ1-3
size: few
CDR3: CASTRGDFSGNTIYF
DNA: TGTGCCAGCACCCGCGGGGATTTCTCTGGAAACACCATATATTTT

V: TRBV21-1
D: -
J: TRBJ1-5
size: -
CDR3: CASTDFWDNTEGNQPQHF
DNA: TGTGCCAGCACCGATTTCTGGGACAATACAGAGGGCAATCAGCCCCAGCATTTT

V: TRBV28
D: -
J: TRBJ2-7
size: -
CDR3: CASKGLYYEQYF
DNA: TGTGCCAGCAAGGGGCTCTACTACGAGCAGTACTTC

V: TRBV6-5
D: -
J: TRBJ1-1
size: -
CDR3: CASRPEDTEAFF
DNA: TGTGCCAGCAGGCCGGAGGACACTGAAGCTTTCTTT

V: TRBV5-1
D: TRBD1
J: TRBJ1-1
size: -
CDR3: CASSSTGEWTEAFF
DNA: TGCGCCAGCAGCTCAACAGGGGAGTGGACTGAAGCTTTCTTT

V: TRBV23-1
D: -
J: TRBJ1-1
size: -
CDR3: CASSQSVPNGPSPEAFF
DNA: TGCGCCAGCAGTCAATCTGTACCGAATGGGCCCTCGCCTGAAGCTTTCTTT

V: TRBV28
D: TRBD1
J: TRBJ1-2
size: -
CDR3: CASRYRGFDGYTF
DNA: TGTGCCAGCAGGTACAGGGGCTTCGATGGCTACACCTTC

V: TRBV3-1/TRBV3-2
D: -
J: TRBJ1-5
size: -
CDR3: CASSQDTGGYQPQHF
DNA: TGTGCCAGCAGCCAAGATACGGGCGGGTATCAGCCCCAGCATTTT

V: TRBV9
D: TRBD1
J: TRBJ1-2
size: -
CDR3: CASSVKDRGLYTF
DNA: TGTGCCAGCAGCGTCAAGGACAGGGGGCTCTACACCTTC

V: TRBV5-1
D: -
J: TRBJ2-2
size: once
CDR3: CASSPTHRNTGELFF
DNA: TGCGCCAGCAGCCCGACCCACAGGAACACCGGGGAGCTGTTTTTT

V: TRBV5-5
D: TRBD2
J: TRBJ2-7
size: -
CDR3: CASSQTSGTYEQYF
DNA: TGTGCCAGCAGCCAGACTAGCGGGACTTACGAGCAGTACTTC

V: TRBV5-1
D: -
J: TRBJ1-3
size: -
CDR3: CASSGSVSGNTIYF
DNA: TGCGCCAGCAGCGGGAGCGTCTCTGGAAACACCATATATTTT

V: TRBV18
D: -
J: TRBJ2-5
size: few
CDR3: CASSPLPETVQETQYF
DNA: TGTGCCAGCTCACCACTGCCCGAAACGGTTCAAGAGACCCAGTACTTC

V: TRBV19
D: -
J: TRBJ2-7
size: -
CDR3: CATPVRPLSYEQYF
DNA: TGTGCCACCCCAGTCAGGCCCTTATCCTACGAGCAGTACTTC

V: TRBV30
D: -
J: TRBJ2-7
size: -
CDR3: CAWSPRTDKRQYF
DNA: TGTGCCTGGAGTCCCCGGACAGACAAGCGGCAGTACTTC

V: TRBV2
D: TRBD1
J: TRBJ1-5
size: -
CDR3: CASSGDRGNQPQHF
DNA: TGTGCCAGCAGTGGAGACAGGGGTAATCAGCCCCAGCATTTT

V: TRBV5-4
D: -
J: TRBJ2-3
size: -
CDR3: CASSFHTGTDTQYF
DNA: TGTGCCAGCAGCTTTCATACAGGCACAGATACGCAGTATTTT

V: TRBV19
D: -
J: TRBJ2-6
size: few
CDR3: CASSPNRDSGANVLTF
DNA: TGTGCCAGTAGTCCGAACAGAGATTCTGGGGCCAACGTCCTGACTTTC

V: TRBV7-9
D: TRBD1
J: TRBJ1-6
size: -
CDR3: CASSLVMGQGGSPLHF
DNA: TGTGCCAGCAGCTTAGTTATGGGACAGGGAGGCTCACCCCTCCACTTT

V: TRBV6-2/TRBV6-3
D: TRBD1
J: TRBJ1-5
size: once
CDR3: CASSFDRGIQPQHF
DNA: TGTGCCAGCAGTTTCGACAGGGGAATCCAGCCCCAGCATTTT

V: TRBV15
D: TRBD1
J: TRBJ1-2
size: once
CDR3: CATQGGQGHGYTF
DNA: TGTGCCACCCAGGGGGGACAGGGCCATGGCTACACCTTC

V: TRBV18
D: -
J: TRBJ1-3
size: -
CDR3: CASSPLSGPGNTIYF
DNA: TGTGCCAGCTCACCACTTTCAGGGCCCGGAAACACCATATATTTT

V: TRBV4-1
D: TRBD1
J: TRBJ1-1
size: once
CDR3: CASSPGRPGGKTYTEAFF
DNA: TGCGCCAGCAGCCCAGGTCGGCCAGGGGGGAAAACCTACACTGAAGCTTTCTTT

V: TRBV5-6
D: TRBD1
J: TRBJ1-2
size: -
CDR3: CASSLGQNYGYTF
DNA: TGTGCCAGCAGCCTGGGACAGAACTATGGCTACACCTTC

V: TRBV5-4
D: -
J: TRBJ1-2
size: -
CDR3: CASSLVQGGYGYTF
DNA: TGTGCCAGCAGCTTGGTCCAGGGTGGATATGGCTACACCTTC

V: TRBV7-9
D: TRBD1
J: TRBJ1-2
size: once
CDR3: CASSSWTGGNYGYTF
DNA: TGTGCCAGCAGCTCCTGGACAGGGGGCAACTATGGCTACACCTTC

V: TRBV5-1
D: TRBD1
J: TRBJ1-6
size: -
CDR3: CASSPTQGQGPLHF
DNA: TGCGCCAGCAGCCCGACACAGGGGCAAGGACCCCTCCACTTT

V: TRBV9
D: TRBD2
J: TRBJ2-6
size: -
CDR3: CASSVGLVGPGANVLTF
DNA: TGTGCCAGCAGCGTGGGACTAGTGGGGCCTGGGGCCAACGTCCTGACTTTC

V: TRBV29-1
D: -
J: TRBJ1-1
size: -
CDR3: CSVGLALGHTEAFF
DNA: TGCAGCGTTGGATTAGCCCTCGGCCACACTGAAGCTTTCTTT